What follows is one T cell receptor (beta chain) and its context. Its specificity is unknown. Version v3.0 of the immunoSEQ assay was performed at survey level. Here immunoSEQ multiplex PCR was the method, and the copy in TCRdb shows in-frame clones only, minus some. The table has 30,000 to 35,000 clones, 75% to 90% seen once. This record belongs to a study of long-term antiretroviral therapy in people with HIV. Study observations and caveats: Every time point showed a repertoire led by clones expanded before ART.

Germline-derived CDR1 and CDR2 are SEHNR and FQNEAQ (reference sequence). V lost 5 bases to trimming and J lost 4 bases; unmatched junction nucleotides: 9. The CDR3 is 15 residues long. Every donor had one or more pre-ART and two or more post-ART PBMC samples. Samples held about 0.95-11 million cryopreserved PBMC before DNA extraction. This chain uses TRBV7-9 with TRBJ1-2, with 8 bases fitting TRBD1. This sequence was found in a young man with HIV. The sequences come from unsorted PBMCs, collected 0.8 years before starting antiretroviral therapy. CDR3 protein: CASSGEDREGYGYTF. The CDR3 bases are TGTGCCAGCAGCGGCGAGGACAGGGAGGGCTATGGCTACACCTTC.